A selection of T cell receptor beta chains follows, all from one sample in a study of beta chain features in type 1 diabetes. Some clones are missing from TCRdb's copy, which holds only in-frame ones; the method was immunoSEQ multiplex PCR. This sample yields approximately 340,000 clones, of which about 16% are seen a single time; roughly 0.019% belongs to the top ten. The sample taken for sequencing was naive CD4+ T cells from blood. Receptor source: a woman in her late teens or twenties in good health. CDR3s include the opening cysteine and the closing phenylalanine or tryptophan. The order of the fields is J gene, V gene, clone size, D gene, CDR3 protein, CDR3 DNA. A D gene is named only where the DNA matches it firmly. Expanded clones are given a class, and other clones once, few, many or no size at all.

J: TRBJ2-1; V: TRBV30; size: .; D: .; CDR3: CAWSVLTGPSFNEQFF; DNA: TGTGCCTGGAGTGTACTTACAGGGCCTTCGTTCAATGAGCAGTTCTTC
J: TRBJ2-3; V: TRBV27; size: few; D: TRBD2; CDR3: CASSTSGWAFDTQYF; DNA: TGTGCCAGCAGTACTAGCGGGTGGGCATTCGATACGCAGTATTTT
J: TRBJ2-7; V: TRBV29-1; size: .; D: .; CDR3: CSVAPPGSSYEQYF; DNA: TGCAGCGTTGCCCCACCAGGGTCGTCCTACGAGCAGTACTTC
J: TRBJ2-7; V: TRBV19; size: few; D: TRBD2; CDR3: CASRLAGDKYEQYF; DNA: TGTGCCAGCAGACTAGCGGGAGACAAGTACGAGCAGTACTTC
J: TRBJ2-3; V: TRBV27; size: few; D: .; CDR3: CASSLQGITDTQYF; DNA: TGTGCCAGCAGTTTGCAGGGGATTACAGATACGCAGTATTTT
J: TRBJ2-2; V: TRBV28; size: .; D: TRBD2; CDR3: CASSLFSGTHTGELFF; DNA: TGTGCCAGCAGTTTATTTAGCGGGACCCACACCGGGGAGCTGTTTTTT
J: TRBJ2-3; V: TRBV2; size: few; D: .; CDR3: CASSEGRGTDTQYF; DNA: TGTGCCAGCAGTGAGGGCAGGGGCACAGATACGCAGTATTTT
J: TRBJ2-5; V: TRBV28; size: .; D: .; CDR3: CASKTQAPETQYF; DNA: TGTGCCAGCAAGACCCAGGCCCCAGAGACCCAGTACTTC
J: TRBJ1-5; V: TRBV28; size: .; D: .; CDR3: CASSSAGQPQHF; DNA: TGTGCCAGCAGTTCAGCGGGTCAGCCCCAGCATTTT
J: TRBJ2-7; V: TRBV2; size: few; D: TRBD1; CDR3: CASSEQGAFEQYF; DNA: TGTGCCAGCAGTGAACAGGGGGCATTTGAGCAGTACTTC
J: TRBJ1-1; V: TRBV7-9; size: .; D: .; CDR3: CASTPSWTEAFF; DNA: TGTGCCAGCACCCCGAGTTGGACTGAAGCTTTCTTT
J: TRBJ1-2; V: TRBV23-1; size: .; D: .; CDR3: CASSQRGYGYTF; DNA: TGCGCCAGCAGTCAAAGAGGCTATGGCTACACCTTC
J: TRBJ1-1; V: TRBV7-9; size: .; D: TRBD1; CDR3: CASSLGQGGAEAFF; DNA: TGTGCCAGCAGCTTAGGACAGGGTGGAGCTGAAGCTTTCTTT
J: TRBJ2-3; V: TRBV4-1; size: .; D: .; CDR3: CASSRTLGGSTDTQYF; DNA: TGCGCCAGCAGCCGGACCCTAGGGGGTTCCACAGATACGCAGTATTTT
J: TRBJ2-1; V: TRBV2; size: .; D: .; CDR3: CASKSDWSSYNEQFF; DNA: TGTGCCAGCAAATCGGACTGGAGCTCCTACAATGAGCAGTTCTTC
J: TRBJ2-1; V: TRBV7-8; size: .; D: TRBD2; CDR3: CASSRGGSRNNEQFF; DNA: TGTGCCAGCAGCCGAGGCGGGAGTAGAAACAATGAGCAGTTCTTC
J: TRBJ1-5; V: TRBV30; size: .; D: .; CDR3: CAWSVANQPQHF; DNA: TGTGCCTGGAGTGTAGCCAATCAGCCCCAGCATTTT
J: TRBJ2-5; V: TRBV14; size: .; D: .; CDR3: CASSQGPREETQYF; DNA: TGTGCCAGCAGCCAGGGCCCCAGGGAAGAGACCCAGTACTTC
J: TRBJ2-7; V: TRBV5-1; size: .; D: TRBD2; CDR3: CASSLAGGSSYEQYF; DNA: TGCGCCAGCAGCTTGGCGGGAGGGAGCTCCTACGAGCAGTACTTC
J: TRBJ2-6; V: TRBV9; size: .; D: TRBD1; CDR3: CASSPGTGPSGANVLTF; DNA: TGTGCCAGCAGCCCCGGGACAGGACCCTCTGGGGCCAACGTCCTGACTTTC
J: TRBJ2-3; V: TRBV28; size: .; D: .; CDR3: CASSWREALTDTQYF; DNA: TGTGCCAGCAGTTGGAGGGAGGCACTCACAGATACGCAGTATTTT
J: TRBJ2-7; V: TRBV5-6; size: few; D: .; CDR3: CASSGSGVRYEQYF; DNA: TGTGCCAGCAGCGGCTCAGGGGTAAGGTACGAGCAGTACTTC
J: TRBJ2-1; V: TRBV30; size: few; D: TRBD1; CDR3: CAWVDRGSYNEQFF; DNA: TGTGCCTGGGTGGACAGGGGCTCCTACAATGAGCAGTTCTTC
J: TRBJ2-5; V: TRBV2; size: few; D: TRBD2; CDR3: CASSEGWTSGSRAETQYF; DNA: TGTGCCAGCAGTGAAGGCTGGACTAGCGGGAGCAGGGCCGAGACCCAGTACTTC
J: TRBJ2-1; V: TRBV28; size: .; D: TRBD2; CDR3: CASSSPSGRRNEQFF; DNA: TGTGCCAGCAGTTCCCCTAGCGGGAGGAGGAATGAGCAGTTCTTC
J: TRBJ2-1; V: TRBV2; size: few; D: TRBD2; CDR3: CASRVLGGRDNEQFF; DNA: TGTGCCAGCAGAGTTCTGGGCGGGAGGGACAATGAGCAGTTCTTC
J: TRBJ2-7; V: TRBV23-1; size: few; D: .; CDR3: CASSQTPTPPYEQYF; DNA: TGCGCCAGCAGTCAAACCCCGACTCCGCCCTACGAGCAGTACTTC
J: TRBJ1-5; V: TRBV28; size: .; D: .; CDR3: CASSSPGGEEDQPQHF; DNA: TGTGCCAGCAGTTCCCCTGGGGGGGAGGAGGATCAGCCCCAGCATTTT
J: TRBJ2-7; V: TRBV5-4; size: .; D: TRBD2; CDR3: CASSPGGGRSDYEQYF; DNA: TGTGCCAGCAGCCCCGGCGGGGGGCGAAGTGACTACGAGCAGTACTTC
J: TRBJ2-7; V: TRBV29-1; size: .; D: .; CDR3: CSVSGAYEQYF; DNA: TGCAGCGTTTCAGGGGCGTACGAGCAGTACTTC
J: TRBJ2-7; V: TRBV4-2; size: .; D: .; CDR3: CASSLTQRPPHGEQYF; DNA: TGTGCCAGCAGCCTTACGCAGCGGCCACCTCACGGCGAGCAGTACTTC
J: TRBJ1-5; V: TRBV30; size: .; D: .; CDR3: CAWSVEVGPQHF; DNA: TGTGCCTGGAGTGTAGAGGTGGGGCCCCAGCATTTT
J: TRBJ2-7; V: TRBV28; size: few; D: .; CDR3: CASSSSSYEQYF; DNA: TGTGCCAGCAGTTCCAGCTCCTACGAGCAGTACTTC
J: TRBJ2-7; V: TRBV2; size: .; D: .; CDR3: CASSEQYEQYF; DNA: TGTGCCAGCAGTGAACAATACGAGCAGTACTTC
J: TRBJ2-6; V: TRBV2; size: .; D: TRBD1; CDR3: CASSLARDRGSGANVLTF; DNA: TGTGCCAGCAGCCTAGCCCGGGACAGGGGCTCTGGGGCCAACGTCCTGACTTTC
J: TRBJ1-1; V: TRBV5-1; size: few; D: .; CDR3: CASSLEREAFF; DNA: TGCGCCAGCAGCTTGGAGAGGGAAGCTTTCTTT
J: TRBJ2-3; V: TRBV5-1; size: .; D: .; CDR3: CASRKGGDTQYF; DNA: TGCGCCAGCAGAAAGGGGGGGGATACGCAGTATTTT
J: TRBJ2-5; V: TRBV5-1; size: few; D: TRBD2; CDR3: CASSVAGGQETQYF; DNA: TGCGCCAGCAGTGTAGCGGGGGGCCAAGAGACCCAGTACTTC
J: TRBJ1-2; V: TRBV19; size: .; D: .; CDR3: CASSARLEINYGYTF; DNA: TGTGCCAGTAGTGCCCGACTGGAGATTAACTATGGCTACACCTTC
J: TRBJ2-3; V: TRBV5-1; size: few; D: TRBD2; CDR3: CASSPREVGTDTQYF; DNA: TGCGCCAGCAGCCCGCGGGAGGTCGGGACAGATACGCAGTATTTT
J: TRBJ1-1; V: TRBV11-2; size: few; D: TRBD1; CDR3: CASSGRDRGNTEAFF; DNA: TGTGCCAGCAGCGGACGGGACAGGGGGAACACTGAAGCTTTCTTT
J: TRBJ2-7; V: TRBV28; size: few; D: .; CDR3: CASKSTTYEQYF; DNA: TGTGCCAGCAAGTCGACAACCTACGAGCAGTACTTC
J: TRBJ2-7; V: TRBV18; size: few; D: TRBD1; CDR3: CASSPRTGGVWEQYF; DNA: TGTGCCAGCTCACCGAGGACAGGGGGCGTGTGGGAGCAGTACTTC
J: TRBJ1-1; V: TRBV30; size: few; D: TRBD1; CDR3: CAWRPGTGGMNTEAFF; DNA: TGTGCCTGGAGACCTGGGACAGGGGGCATGAACACTGAAGCTTTCTTT
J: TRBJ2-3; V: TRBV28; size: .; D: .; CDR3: CASSPPPRKRAPSTDTQYF; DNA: TGTGCCAGCAGTCCCCCCCCCAGAAAGCGGGCACCTAGCACAGATACGCAGTATTTT
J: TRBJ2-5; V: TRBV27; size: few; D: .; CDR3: CASRGSTGPKETQYF; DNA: TGTGCCAGCAGGGGGTCGACAGGCCCTAAAGAGACCCAGTACTTC
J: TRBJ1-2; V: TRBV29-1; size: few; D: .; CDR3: CSVAPGTNYGYTF; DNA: TGCAGCGTTGCGCCTGGGACAAACTATGGCTACACCTTC
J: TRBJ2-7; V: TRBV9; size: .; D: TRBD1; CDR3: CASSPGQVYEQYF; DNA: TGTGCCAGCAGCCCCGGACAGGTCTACGAGCAGTACTTC
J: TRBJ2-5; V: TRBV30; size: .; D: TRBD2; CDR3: CAWSLGLAGGPQETQYF; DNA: TGTGCCTGGAGTCTCGGACTAGCGGGAGGGCCGCAAGAGACCCAGTACTTC
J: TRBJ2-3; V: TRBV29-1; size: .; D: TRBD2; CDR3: CSDRTSVDTQYF; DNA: TGCAGCGACCGGACTAGCGTGGATACGCAGTATTTT
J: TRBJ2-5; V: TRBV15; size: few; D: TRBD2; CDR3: CATSKTGTSRETQYF; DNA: TGTGCCACCAGCAAAACCGGGACTAGTCGGGAGACCCAGTACTTC
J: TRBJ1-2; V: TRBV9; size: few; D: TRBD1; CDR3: CASSLQGLVNYGYTF; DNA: TGTGCCAGCAGCTTACAGGGGCTGGTAAACTATGGCTACACCTTC